The T cell receptor delta chain under discussion was sequenced for a study of delta chain sequences of gamma delta T cells (dated by TCRdb to between 2016 and 2019). This clone has a handful of counts. Which antigen it targets is not known. One base away there is no much larger clone; base qualities are not given. CDR1 is given as TSWWSYY and CDR2 as QGS, both from the germline V gene. From cysteine to phenylalanine, the CDR3 is 21 amino acids long. Only the CDR3 DNA is retained, 63 bases long and in frame from the first base. Trimming takes 1 base off V and 1 base off J; junction bases not matched to a gene: 16. The library relied on 5' RACE. The run used an Illumina MiSeq. Via CATT, TCRdb reprocessed the public reads, and rows with identical DNA were then joined. For this sample there are about 2,600 delta-chain clones; approximately 6% appear just once. Jointly, the top ten make up approximately 49% of the sample.

The chain couples TRDV1 to TRDJ1, with 12 bases matching TRDD3. This sequence originates from a human donor in good health. Material for sequencing was either unsorted cells or a sorted T cell fraction (not recorded which). Here the CDR3 is given as CALGEPPMFLLGDTVTDKLIF. The DNA sequence is as follows: TGTGCTCTTGGGGAACCCCCAATGTTCCTACTGGGGGATACAGTCACCGATAAACTCATCTTT.